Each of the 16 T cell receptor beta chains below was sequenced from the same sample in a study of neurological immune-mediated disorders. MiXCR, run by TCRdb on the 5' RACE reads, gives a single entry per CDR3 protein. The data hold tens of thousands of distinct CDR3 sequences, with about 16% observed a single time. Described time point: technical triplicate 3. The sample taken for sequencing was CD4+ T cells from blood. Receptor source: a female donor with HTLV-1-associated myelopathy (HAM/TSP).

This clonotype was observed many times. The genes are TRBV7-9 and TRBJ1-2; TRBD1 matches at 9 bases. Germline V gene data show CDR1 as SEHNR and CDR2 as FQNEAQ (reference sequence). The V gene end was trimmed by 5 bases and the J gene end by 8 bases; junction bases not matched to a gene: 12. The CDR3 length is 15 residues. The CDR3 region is CASSPRTGVMLGYTF. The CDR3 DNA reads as TGTGCCAGCAGCCCCCGGACAGGGGTTATGCTGGGCTACACCTTC.

The CDR3 loop is CASSYSSGRRSEQFF. For the CDR3, the DNA is TGTGCCAGCAGTTACTCTAGCGGGAGGCGGAGTGAGCAGTTCTTC. V gene TRBV6-5 combines with J gene TRBJ2-1, with TRBD2 matching over 10 bases. Germline V lookup: CDR1 MNHEY, CDR2 SVGAGI. The V and J ends lost 0 bases and 9 bases, in that order; junction bases with no gene match: 5. The CDR3 is 15 residues long.

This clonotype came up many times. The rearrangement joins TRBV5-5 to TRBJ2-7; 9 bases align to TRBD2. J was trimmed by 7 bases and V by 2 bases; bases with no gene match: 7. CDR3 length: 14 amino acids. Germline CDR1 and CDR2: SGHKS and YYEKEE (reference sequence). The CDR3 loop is CASSFFSGSEEQYF. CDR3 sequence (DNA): TGTGCCAGCAGCTTTTTTAGCGGGAGTGAAGAGCAGTACTTC.

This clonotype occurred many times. In nucleotides, the CDR3 is TGTGCCAGCAGTTCCCACGTGGGGCGATCCTCTGGGGCCAACGTCCTGACTTTC. It is translated as CASSSHVGRSSGANVLTF. V is TRBV6-2 or TRBV6-3 and J is TRBJ2-6, with D possibly being TRBD1 (5 bases). The CDR3 covers 18 residues. Per germline, CDR1 MNHEY and CDR2 SVGEGT. Trimming took 4 bases from V and 0 from J, leaving 16 bases between them.

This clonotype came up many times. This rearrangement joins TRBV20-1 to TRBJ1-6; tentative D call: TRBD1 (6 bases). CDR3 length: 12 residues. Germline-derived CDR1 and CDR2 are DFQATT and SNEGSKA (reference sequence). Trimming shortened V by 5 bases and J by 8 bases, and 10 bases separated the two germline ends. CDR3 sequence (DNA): TGCAGTGCTCTAGGGGGGGATTCACCCCTCCACTTT. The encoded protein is CSALGGDSPLHF.

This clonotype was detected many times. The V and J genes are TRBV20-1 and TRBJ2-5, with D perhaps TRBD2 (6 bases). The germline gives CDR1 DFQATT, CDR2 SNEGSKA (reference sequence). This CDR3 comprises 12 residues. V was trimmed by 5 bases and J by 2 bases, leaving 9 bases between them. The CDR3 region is CSAERAQETQYF. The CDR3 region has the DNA TGCAGTGCTGAGCGGGCTCAAGAGACCCAGTACTTC.

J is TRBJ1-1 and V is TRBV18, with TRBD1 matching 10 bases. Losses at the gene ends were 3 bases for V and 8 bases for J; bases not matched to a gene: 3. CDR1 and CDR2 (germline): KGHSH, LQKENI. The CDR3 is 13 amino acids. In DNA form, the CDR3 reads TGTGCCAGCTCACCGGGACAGGGGAGGGAAGCTTTCTTT. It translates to CASSPGQGREAFF.

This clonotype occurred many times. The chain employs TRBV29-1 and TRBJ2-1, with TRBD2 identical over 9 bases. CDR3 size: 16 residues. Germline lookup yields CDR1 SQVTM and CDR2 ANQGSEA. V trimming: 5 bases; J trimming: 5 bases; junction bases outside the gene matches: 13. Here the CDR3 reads CSVPPSWLAGNNEQFF. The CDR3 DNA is TGCAGCGTTCCACCCTCGTGGCTAGCGGGAAACAATGAGCAGTTCTTC.

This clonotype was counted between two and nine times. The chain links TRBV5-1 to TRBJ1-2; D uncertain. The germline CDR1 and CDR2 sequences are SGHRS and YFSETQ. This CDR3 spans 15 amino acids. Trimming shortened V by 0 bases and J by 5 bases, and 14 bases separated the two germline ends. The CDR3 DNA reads TGCGCCAGCAGCTTGGACGTCGTTGGTTCTTATGGCTACACCTTC. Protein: CASSLDVVGSYGYTF.

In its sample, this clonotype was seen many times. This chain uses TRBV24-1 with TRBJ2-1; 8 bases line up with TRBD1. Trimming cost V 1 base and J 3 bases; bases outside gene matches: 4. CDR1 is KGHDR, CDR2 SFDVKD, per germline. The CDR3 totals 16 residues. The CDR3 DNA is TGTGCCACCAGTGATTTATCACAGGGGGGCTACAATGAGCAGTTCTTC. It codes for CATSDLSQGGYNEQFF.

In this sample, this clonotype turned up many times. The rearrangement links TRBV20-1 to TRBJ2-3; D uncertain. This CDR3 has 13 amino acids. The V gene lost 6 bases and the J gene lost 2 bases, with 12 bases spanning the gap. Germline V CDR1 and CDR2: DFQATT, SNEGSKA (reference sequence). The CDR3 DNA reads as TGCAGTGCCCAGGACCCGGCCACAGATACGCAGTATTTT. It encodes CSAQDPATDTQYF.

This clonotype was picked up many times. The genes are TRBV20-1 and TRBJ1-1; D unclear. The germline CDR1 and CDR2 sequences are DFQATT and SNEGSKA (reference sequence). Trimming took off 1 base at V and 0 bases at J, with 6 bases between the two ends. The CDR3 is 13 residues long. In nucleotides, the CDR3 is TGCAGTGCTAGAGTTTCCTTGAACACTGAAGCTTTCTTT. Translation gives CSARVSLNTEAFF.

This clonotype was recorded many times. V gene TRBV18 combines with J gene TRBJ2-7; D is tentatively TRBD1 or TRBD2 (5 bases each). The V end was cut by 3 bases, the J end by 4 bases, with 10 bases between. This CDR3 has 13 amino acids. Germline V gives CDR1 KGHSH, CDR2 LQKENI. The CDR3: CASSPGPGYEQYF. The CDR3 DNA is TGTGCCAGCTCACCGGGGCCGGGATACGAGCAGTACTTC.

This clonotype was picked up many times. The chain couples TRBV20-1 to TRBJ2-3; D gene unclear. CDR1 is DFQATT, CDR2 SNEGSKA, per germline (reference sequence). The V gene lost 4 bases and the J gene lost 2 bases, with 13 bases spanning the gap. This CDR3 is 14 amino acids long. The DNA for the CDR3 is TGCAGTGCTAAGGACGTATCCCTCACAGATACGCAGTATTTT. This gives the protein CSAKDVSLTDTQYF.

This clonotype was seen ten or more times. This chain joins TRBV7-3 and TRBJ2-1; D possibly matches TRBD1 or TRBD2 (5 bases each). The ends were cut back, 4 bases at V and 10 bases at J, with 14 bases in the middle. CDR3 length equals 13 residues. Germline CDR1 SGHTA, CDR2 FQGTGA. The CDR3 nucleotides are TGTGCCAGCAGCTACGCCGGGGCCAACGAGCAGTTCTTC. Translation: CASSYAGANEQFF.

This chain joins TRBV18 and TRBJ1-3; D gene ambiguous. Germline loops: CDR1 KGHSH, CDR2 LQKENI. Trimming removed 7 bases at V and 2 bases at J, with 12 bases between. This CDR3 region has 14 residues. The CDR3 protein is CASFTELTGNTIYF. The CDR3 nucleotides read TGTGCCAGCTTCACTGAACTAACTGGAAACACCATATATTTT.